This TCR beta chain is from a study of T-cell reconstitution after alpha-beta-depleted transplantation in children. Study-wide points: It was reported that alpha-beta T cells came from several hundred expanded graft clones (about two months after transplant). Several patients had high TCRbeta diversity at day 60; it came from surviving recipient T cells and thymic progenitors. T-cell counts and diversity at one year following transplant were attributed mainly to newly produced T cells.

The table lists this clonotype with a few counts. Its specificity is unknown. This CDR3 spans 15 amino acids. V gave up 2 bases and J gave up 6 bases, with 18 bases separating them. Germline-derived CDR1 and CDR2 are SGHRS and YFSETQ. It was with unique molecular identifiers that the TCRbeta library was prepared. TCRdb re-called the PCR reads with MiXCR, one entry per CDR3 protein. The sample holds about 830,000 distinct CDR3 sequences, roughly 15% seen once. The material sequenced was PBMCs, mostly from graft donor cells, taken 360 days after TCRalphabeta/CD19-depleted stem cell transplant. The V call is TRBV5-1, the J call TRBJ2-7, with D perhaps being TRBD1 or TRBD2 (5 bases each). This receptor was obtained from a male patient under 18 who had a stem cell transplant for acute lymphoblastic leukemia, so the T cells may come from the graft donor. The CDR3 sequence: CASSFTGTLVGEQYF. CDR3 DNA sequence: TGCGCCAGCAGCTTCACCGGGACGCTTGTGGGCGAGCAGTACTTC.